This T cell receptor beta chain was retrieved from a study of shared clonotypes between healthy human individuals. Study information: The people who gave samples were a couple of women and a few men aged 18 to 49. General study findings and limits: Represented diversity, genetic and exposure-history alike, was limited by few donors. Among the subsets, naive ones generally showed larger estimated richness than memory ones.

Remarks on this clone: Its cognate antigen is unknown.

Profiled with immunoSEQ multiplex PCR; TCRdb holds only in-frame clones, not every one. The sample holds about a million clones, approximately 76% seen once. V was clipped by 4 bases and J by 0 bases, with 7 bases between them. The CDR3 loop spans 13 amino acids. Germline values: CDR1 LNHDA, CDR2 SQIVND (reference sequence). The specimen was memory CD4+ T cells sorted from blood. Indicated subset: CD45RA-negative fraction. This sequence originates from a man between 18 and 29 years old in good health. The chain uses TRBV19 and TRBJ2-7, with D possibly TRBD1 on 6 matching bases. The CDR3 DNA follows: TGTGCCAGTAGTAGGGACACCTCCTACGAGCAGTACTTC. The encoded protein is CASSRDTSYEQYF.